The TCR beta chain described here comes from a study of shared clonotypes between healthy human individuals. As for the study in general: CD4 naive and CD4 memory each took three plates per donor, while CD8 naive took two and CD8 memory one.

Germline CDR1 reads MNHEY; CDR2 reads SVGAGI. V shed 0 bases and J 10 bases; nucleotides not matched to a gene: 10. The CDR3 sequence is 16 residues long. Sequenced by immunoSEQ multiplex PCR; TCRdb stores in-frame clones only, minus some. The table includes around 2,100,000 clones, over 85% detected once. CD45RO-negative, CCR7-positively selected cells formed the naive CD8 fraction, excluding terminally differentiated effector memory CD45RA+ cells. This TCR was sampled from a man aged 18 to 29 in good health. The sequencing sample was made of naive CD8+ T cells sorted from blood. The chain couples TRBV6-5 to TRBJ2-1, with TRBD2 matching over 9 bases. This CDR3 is CASSYSPSGGTIEQFF. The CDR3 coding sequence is TGTGCCAGCAGTTACTCCCCCAGCGGGGGGACTATCGAGCAGTTCTTC.